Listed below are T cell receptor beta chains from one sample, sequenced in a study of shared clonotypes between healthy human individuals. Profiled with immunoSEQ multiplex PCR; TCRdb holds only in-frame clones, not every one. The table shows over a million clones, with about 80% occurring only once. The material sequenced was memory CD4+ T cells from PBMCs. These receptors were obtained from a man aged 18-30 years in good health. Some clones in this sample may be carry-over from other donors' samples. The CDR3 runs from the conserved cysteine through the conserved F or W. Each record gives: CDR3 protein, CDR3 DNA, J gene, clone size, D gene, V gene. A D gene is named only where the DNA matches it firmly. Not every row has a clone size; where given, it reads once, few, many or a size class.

CASTTGRGRRNTIYF TGTGCCAGCACCACAGGGCGGGGGAGGAGAAACACCATATATTTT TRBJ1-3 . . TRBV27
CASSLGHKGGYTF TGTGCCAGCAGCTTAGGGCATAAGGGGGGCTACACCTTC TRBJ1-2 . . TRBV7-2
CASSFQTGAETQYF TGTGCCAGCAGCTTTCAGACAGGGGCAGAGACCCAGTACTTC TRBJ2-5 . TRBD1 TRBV7-2
CASTLQGAETQYF TGTGCCAGCACTTTACAGGGGGCCGAGACCCAGTACTTC TRBJ2-5 . TRBD1 TRBV28
CSVEGVSSYEQYF TGCAGCGTTGAAGGCGTCAGCTCCTACGAGCAGTACTTC TRBJ2-7 . . TRBV29-1
CASSSRNTEAFF TGTGCCAGCAGTTCCCGTAACACTGAAGCTTTCTTT TRBJ1-1 once . TRBV6-6
CASSWGLSTDTQYF TGCGCCAGCAGCTGGGGGCTTAGCACAGATACGCAGTATTTT TRBJ2-3 . . TRBV5-1
CSVAKGGLQETQYF TGCAGCGTCGCCAAGGGGGGGCTTCAAGAGACCCAGTACTTC TRBJ2-5 . . TRBV29-1
CASSISGVVPNEQYF TGTGCCAGTAGTATCTCAGGTGTTGTTCCCAACGAGCAGTACTTC TRBJ2-7 . . TRBV19
CASSLGSTGASYEQYF TGTGCCAGCAGCTTAGGATCGACAGGGGCTTCCTACGAGCAGTACTTC TRBJ2-7 . TRBD1 TRBV7-2
CASSVAGLAAVGELFF TGTGCCAGCAGCGTAGCGGGACTAGCGGCCGTCGGGGAGCTGTTTTTT TRBJ2-2 . TRBD2 TRBV9
CASALDWNIQYF TGTGCCAGCGCATTGGATTGGAACATTCAGTACTTC TRBJ2-4 . . TRBV2
CASSPGPDVFNEQFF TGTGCCAGCAGCCCGGGACCGGATGTCTTCAATGAGCAGTTCTTC TRBJ2-1 . . TRBV7-9
CASSPQGNSYNEQFF TGTGCCAGCAGCCCCCAGGGAAACTCCTACAATGAGCAGTTCTTC TRBJ2-1 . . TRBV7-9
CASSLVRGEGGYTF TGTGCCAGCAGCTTGGTTAGGGGGGAGGGTGGCTACACCTTC TRBJ1-2 once . TRBV5-4
CASTEAGPLNYGYTF TGTGCCAGCACCGAGGCGGGACCTTTAAACTATGGCTACACCTTC TRBJ1-2 . . TRBV6-1
CASSLEVGRGYGYTF TGTGCCAGCAGCTTAGAGGTGGGACGGGGCTATGGCTACACCTTC TRBJ1-2 . . TRBV11-2
CSATGQSYGYTF TGCAGCGCCACCGGACAGTCCTATGGCTACACCTTC TRBJ1-2 . . TRBV29-1
CASSLVPSGSWGPMFF TGTGCCAGCAGCTTAGTCCCTAGCGGGAGTTGGGGTCCGATGTTCTTC TRBJ2-1 . TRBD2 TRBV7-2
CASSFRQGTSSGANVLTF TGTGCCAGCAGTTTCCGACAGGGAACCAGCTCTGGGGCCAACGTCCTGACTTTC TRBJ2-6 . TRBD1 TRBV28
CASSAGDTSNQPQHF TGTGCCAGCAGTGCAGGCGATACCAGCAATCAGCCCCAGCATTTT TRBJ1-5 . . TRBV5-8
CASSTGPGGETQYF TGCGCCAGCAGCACGGGCCCGGGGGGAGAGACCCAGTACTTC TRBJ2-5 . TRBD2 TRBV5-1
CAHRGLSTEAFF TGTGCCCATCGGGGTTTGTCCACTGAAGCTTTCTTT TRBJ1-1 . . TRBV30
CASSLLSGETQYF TGTGCCAGCAGTTTACTTAGCGGAGAGACCCAGTACTTC TRBJ2-5 . . TRBV28